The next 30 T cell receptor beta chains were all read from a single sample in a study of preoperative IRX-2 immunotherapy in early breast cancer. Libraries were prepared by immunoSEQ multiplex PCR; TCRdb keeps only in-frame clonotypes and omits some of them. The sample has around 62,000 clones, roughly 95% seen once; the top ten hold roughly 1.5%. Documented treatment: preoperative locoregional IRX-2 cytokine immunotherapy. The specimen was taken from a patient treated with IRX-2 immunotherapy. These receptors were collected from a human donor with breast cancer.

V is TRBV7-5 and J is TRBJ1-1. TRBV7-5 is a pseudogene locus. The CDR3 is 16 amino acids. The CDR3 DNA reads TGTGCCAGAAGCGCCCGGTTTTCGGCTGACAACACTGAAGCTTTCTTT. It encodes CARSARFSADNTEAFF.

CDR3 DNA: TGTGCCAGCAGTTTAAAGTCCAAGCCGGACTACGAGCAGTACTTC. It codes for CASSLKSKPDYEQYF. The rearrangement joins TRBV27 to TRBJ2-5; D is uncertain. The DNA end favors TRBJ2-7, so the J call may be wrong. The CDR3 is made up of 15 amino acids. Germline values: CDR1 MNHEY, CDR2 SMNVEV (reference sequence).

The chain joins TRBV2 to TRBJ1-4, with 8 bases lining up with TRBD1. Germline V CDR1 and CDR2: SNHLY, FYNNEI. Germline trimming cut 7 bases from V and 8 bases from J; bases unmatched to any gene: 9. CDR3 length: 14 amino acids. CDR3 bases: TGTGCCAGCAACTTCCAGGGGGCGGAGGAAAAACTGTTTTTT. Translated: CASNFQGAEEKLFF.

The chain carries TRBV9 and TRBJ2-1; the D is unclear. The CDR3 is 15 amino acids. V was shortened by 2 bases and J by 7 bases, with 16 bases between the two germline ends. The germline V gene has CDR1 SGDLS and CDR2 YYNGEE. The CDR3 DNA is TGTGCCAGCAGCGTTAGAAGCCTGCCCCCGAATGAGCAGTTCTTC. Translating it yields CASSVRSLPPNEQFF.

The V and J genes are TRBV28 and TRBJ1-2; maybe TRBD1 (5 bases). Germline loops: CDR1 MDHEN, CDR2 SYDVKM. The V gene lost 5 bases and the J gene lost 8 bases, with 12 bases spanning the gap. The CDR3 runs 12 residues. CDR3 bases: TGTGCCAGCAGTATCGAGGGGTACGGCTACACCTTC. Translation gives CASSIEGYGYTF.

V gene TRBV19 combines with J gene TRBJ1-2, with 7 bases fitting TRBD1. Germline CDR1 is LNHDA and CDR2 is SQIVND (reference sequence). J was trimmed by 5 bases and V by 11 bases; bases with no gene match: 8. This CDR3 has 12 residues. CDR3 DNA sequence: TGTGCCGCGAGGGCACAGGGGTATGGCTACACCTTC. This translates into CAARAQGYGYTF.

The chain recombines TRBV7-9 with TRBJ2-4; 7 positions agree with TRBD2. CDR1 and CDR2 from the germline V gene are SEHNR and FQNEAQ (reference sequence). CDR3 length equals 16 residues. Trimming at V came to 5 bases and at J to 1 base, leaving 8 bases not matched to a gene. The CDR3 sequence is CASSTGGRVAKNIQYF. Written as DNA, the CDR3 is TGTGCCAGCAGCACGGGGGGTAGAGTGGCCAAAAACATTCAGTACTTC.

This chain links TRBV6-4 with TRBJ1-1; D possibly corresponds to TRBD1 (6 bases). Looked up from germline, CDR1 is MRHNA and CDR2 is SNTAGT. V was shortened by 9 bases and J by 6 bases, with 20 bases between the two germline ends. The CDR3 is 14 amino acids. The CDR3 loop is CARTSTGWVAEAFF. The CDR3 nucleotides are TGTGCCAGGACTTCGACAGGATGGGTCGCTGAAGCTTTCTTT.

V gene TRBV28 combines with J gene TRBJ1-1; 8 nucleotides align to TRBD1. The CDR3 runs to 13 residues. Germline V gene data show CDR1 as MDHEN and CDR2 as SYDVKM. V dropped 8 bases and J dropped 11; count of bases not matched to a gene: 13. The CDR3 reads CASGYRGSVPAFF. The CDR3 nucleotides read TGTGCCAGCGGCTACAGGGGGAGCGTCCCGGCTTTCTTT.

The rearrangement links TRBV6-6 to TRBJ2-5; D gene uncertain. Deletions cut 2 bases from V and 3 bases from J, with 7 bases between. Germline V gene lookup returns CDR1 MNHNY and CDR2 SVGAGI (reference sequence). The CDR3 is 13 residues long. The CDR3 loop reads CASSYRTEETQYF. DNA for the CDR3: TGTGCCAGCAGTTACCGGACCGAAGAGACCCAGTACTTC.

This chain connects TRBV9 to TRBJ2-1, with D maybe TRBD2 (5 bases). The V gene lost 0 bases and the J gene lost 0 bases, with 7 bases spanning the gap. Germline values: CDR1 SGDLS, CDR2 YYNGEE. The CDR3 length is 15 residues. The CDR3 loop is CASSVGAGSYNEQFF. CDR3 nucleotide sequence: TGTGCCAGCAGCGTAGGGGCGGGCTCCTACAATGAGCAGTTCTTC. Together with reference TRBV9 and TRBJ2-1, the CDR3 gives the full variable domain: DSGVTQTPKHLITATGQRVTLRCSPRSGDLSVYWYQQSLDQGLQFLIQYYNGEERAKGNILERFSAQQFPDLHSELNLSSLELGDSALYFCASSVGAGSYNEQFFGPGTRLTVL.

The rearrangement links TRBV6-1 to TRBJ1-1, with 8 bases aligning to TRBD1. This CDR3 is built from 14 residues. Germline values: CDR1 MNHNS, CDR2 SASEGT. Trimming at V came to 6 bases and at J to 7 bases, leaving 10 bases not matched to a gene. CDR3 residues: CASRQSGTGLEAFF. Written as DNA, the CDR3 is TGTGCCAGCAGACAGTCCGGGACAGGCCTTGAAGCTTTCTTT.

CDR3 protein: CASSFPGQVRTYEQYF. In DNA, the CDR3 is TGTGCCAGCAGCTTCCCGGGACAGGTCCGTACCTACGAGCAGTACTTC. The chain links TRBV5-6 to TRBJ2-7, with TRBD1 identical over 8 bases. The trim removed 2 bases at V and 2 bases at J, leaving 9 bases unmatched. The CDR3 runs 16 residues. Germline values: CDR1 SGHDT, CDR2 YYEEEE.

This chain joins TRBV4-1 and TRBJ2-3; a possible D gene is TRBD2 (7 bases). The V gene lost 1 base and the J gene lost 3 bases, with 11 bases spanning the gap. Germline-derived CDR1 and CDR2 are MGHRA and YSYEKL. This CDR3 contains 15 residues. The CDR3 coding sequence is TGCGCCAGCAGCCAAGGGGGGGGCGCGACAGATACGCAGTATTTT. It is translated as CASSQGGGATDTQYF.

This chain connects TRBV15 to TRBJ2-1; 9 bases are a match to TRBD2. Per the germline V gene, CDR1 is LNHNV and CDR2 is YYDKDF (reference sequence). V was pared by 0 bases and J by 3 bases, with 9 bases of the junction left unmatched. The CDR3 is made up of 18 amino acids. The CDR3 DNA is TGTGCCACCAGCAGAGATCAAGGAGCGGGGGGTTTCTACAATGAGCAGTTCTTC. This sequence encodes CATSRDQGAGGFYNEQFF.

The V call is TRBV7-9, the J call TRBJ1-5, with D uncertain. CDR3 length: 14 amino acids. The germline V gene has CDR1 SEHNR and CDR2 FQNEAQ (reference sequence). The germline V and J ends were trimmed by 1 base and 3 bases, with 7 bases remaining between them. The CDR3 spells CASSLGQVNQPQHF. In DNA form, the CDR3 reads TGTGCCAGCAGCTTAGGACAAGTCAATCAGCCCCAGCATTTT.

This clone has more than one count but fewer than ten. CDR3 DNA sequence: TGTGCCAGCTCTGACAGGGCTTACTACGAGCAGTACTTC. This sequence encodes CASSDRAYYEQYF. The chain recombines TRBV27 with TRBJ2-7; 7 nucleotides line up with TRBD1. Trimming at V came to 8 bases and at J to 3 bases, leaving 7 bases not matched to a gene. Germline CDR1 MNHEY, CDR2 SMNVEV (reference sequence). The CDR3 has 13 residues.

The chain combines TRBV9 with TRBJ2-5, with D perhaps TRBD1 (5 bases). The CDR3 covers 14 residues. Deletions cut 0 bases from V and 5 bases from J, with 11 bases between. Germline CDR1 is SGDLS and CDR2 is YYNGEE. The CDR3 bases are TGTGCCAGCAGCGTAGCTCAGGGTTGGGAGACCCAGTACTTC. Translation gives CASSVAQGWETQYF.

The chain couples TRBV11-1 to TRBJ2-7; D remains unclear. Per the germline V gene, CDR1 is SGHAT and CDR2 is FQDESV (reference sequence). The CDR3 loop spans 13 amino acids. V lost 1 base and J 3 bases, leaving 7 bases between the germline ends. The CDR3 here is CASSLGLDYEQYF. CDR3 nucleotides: TGTGCCAGCAGCTTAGGACTTGACTACGAGCAGTACTTC.

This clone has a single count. The CDR3 spells CSAGGGAGETQYF. The CDR3 DNA is TGCAGCGCCGGTGGCGGGGCGGGAGAGACCCAGTACTTC. The rearrangement links TRBV29-1 to TRBJ2-5, with TRBD2 as a possible D gene (6 bases). Per the germline V gene, CDR1 is SQVTM and CDR2 is ANQGSEA. Trimming shortened V by 7 bases and J by 4 bases, and 16 bases separated the two germline ends. This CDR3 is 13 amino acids long. The full variable domain, with the rest looked up from reference TRBV29-1 and TRBJ2-5, is SAVISQKPSRDICQRGTSLTIQCQVDSQVTMMFWYRQQPGQSLTLIATANQGSEATYESGFVIDKFPISRPNLTFSTLTVSNMSPEDSSIYLCSAGGGAGETQYFGPGTRLLVL.

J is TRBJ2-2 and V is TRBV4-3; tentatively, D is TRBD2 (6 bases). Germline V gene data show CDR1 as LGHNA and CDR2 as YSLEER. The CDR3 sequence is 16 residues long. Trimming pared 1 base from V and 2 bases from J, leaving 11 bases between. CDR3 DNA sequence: TGCGCCAGCAGCCAAGTGGAGGGTCTAAACACCGGGGAGCTGTTTTTT. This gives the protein CASSQVEGLNTGELFF.

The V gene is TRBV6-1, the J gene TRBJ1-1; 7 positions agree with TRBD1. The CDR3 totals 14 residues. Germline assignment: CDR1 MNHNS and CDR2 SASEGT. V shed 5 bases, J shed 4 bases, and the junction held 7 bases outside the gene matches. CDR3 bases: TGTGCCAGCAGTTTCGACAGGGACCTCACTGAAGCTTTCTTT. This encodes CASSFDRDLTEAFF.

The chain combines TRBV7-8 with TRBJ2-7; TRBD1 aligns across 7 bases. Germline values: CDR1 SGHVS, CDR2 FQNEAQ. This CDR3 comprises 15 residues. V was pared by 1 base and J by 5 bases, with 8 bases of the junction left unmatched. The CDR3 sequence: CASSLEGAGSHEQYF. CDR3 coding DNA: TGTGCCAGCAGCTTAGAGGGGGCGGGTTCTCACGAGCAGTACTTC.

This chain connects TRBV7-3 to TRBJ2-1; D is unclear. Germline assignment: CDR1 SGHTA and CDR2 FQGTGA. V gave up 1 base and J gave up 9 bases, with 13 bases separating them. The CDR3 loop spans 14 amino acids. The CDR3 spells CASSLIGSGSEQFF. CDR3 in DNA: TGTGCCAGCAGCTTAATCGGATCCGGCAGTGAGCAGTTCTTC.

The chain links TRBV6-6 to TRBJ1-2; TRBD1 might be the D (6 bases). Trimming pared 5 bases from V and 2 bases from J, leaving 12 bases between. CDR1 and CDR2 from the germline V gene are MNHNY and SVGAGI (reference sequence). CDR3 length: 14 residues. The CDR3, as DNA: TGTGCCAGCAGTAAACAGGACAGAAACTATGGCTACACCTTC. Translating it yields CASSKQDRNYGYTF.

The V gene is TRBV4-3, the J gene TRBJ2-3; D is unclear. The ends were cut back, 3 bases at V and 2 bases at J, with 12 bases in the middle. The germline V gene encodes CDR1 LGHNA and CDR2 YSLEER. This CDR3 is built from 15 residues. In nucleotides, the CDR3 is TGCGCCAGCAGCCATCACAGCGAGACCACAGATACGCAGTATTTT. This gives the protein CASSHHSETTDTQYF.

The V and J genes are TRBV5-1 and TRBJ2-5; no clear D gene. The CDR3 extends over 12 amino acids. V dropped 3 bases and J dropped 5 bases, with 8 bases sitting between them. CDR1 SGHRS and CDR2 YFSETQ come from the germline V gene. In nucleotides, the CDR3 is TGCGCCAGCAGCTCGTCCGGGGAGACCCAGTACTTC. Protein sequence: CASSSSGETQYF.

DNA of the CDR3: TGTGCCAGCAGTGAATATAGCAATCAGCCCCAGCATTTT. This codes for CASSEYSNQPQHF. The chain links TRBV25-1 to TRBJ1-5; D gene ambiguous. Per germline, CDR1 MGHDK and CDR2 SYGVNS. The ends were cut back, 0 bases at V and 0 bases at J, with 0 bases in the middle. The CDR3 covers 13 residues.

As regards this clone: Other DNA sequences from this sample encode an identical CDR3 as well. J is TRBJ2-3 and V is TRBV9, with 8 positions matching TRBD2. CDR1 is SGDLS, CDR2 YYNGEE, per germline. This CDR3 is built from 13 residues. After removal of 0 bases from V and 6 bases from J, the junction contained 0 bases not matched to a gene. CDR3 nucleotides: TGTGCCAGCAGCGTAGGCGGGGGGGATACGCAGTATTTT. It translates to CASSVGGGDTQYF.

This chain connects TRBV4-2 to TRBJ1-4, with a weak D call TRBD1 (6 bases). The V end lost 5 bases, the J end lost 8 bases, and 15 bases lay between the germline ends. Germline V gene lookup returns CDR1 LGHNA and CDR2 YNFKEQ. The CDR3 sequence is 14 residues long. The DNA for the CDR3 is TGTGCCAGCAGCACGGGGGCCGGGGCAGAAAAACTGTTTTTT. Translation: CASSTGAGAEKLFF.